This entry describes one T cell receptor (beta chain). Its antigen is as yet unknown. Trimming took off 10 bases at V and 4 bases at J, with 16 bases between the two ends. Germline V gene sequence: CDR1 SGHKS, CDR2 YYEKEE (reference sequence). This CDR3 spans 13 amino acids. The protocol was immunoSEQ multiplex PCR, while the TCRdb copy is restricted to in-frame clones and leaves out a portion. Of 30,000 to 35,000 clones in the sample, around 80% were seen once. The sample belongs to a study of T cell repertoires in ileal Crohn's disease. Overall study results and limits: Compared with CD4 T cells, sorted CD8 cells carried more expanded clones. Compared with non-smokers, active smokers at surgery showed more clonal expansions.

The sample taken for sequencing was ileal tissue. The J gene is TRBJ2-3, the V gene TRBV5-5; perhaps TRBD2 as D (5 bases). This clonotype originated in an adult with Crohn's disease. The CDR3 reads CAAGEGAPDTQYF. CDR3 bases: TGTGCCGCCGGGGAAGGAGCCCCAGATACGCAGTATTTT. The complete variable domain, with remaining parts taken from reference TRBV5-5 and TRBJ2-3, reads DAGVTQSPTHLIKTRGQQVTLRCSPISGHKSVSWYQQVLGQGPQFIFQYYEKEERGRGNFPDRFSARQFPNYSSELNVNALLLGDSALYLCAAGEGAPDTQYFGPGTRLTVL.